This T cell receptor (beta chain) was retrieved from a study of blood T cell repertoires in COVID-19. Background on the study: Samples taken during acute and convalescent COVID-19 were collected in the United States, Italy and Spain. From T cells, B-cell-depleted T cells, or PBMCs came the material, which was cDNA or gDNA.

In the source study's methods: The assay estimated nucleated cells by amplifying reference gene primers. Using immunoSEQ multiplex PCR, the repertoire was profiled, and TCRdb retains in-frame clones only, with some absent. The DNA gave D and trimming, while V, J and clone size come from that table. The sample records tens of thousands of clones, more than 85% being singletons. The TCR comes from a man aged 55 to 69 with acute or convalescent COVID-19. The sample consisted of peripheral blood.

The CDR3 DNA follows: TGTGCCAGCAGCGTATCCGGGACAGGGGGAACTGAAGCTTTCTTT. As protein: CASSVSGTGGTEAFF. V and J are TRBV4-2 and TRBJ1-1; 11 bases align to TRBD1. Germline V gene sequence: CDR1 LGHNA, CDR2 YNFKEQ. The CDR3 has 15 residues. V dropped 5 bases and J dropped 5; count of bases not matched to a gene: 7.